A selection of T cell receptor beta chains follows, all from one sample in a study of control samples from healthy donors and cancer patients. Measured with immunoSEQ multiplex PCR; TCRdb has only the in-frame clones, and not every one. The data contain about 140,000 clones, about 90% of them seen just once; the ten biggest clones take up about 7.6%. Sequencing was performed on blood. The receptors were sampled from a man between 18 and 29 years old in good health. Both conserved end residues are part of each CDR3. The D gene is left open where the match is weak. The size entry is marked missing in some rows and otherwise reads once, few, many or a size class.

j_call: TRBJ2-2
d_call: TRBD2
v_call: TRBV4-1
clone_size: .
cdr3_nt: TGCGCCAGCAGCTACGGGACTAGCCCCGGGGAGCTGTTTTTT
cdr3_aa: CASSYGTSPGELFF

j_call: TRBJ2-7
d_call: TRBD1
v_call: TRBV4-3
clone_size: .
cdr3_nt: TGCGCCAGCAGCCAAGCCCCTTCCGGGACAGGGGTTGCCTACGAGCAGTACTTC
cdr3_aa: CASSQAPSGTGVAYEQYF

j_call: TRBJ2-7
d_call: TRBD1
v_call: TRBV20-1
clone_size: .
cdr3_nt: TGCAGTGCTAGTTTTTACGACAGGGGCTACGAGCAGTACTTC
cdr3_aa: CSASFYDRGYEQYF

j_call: TRBJ2-2
d_call: TRBD1
v_call: TRBV7-3
clone_size: .
cdr3_nt: TGTGCCACAGGACAGGGGAACACCGGGGAGCTGTTTTTT
cdr3_aa: CATGQGNTGELFF

j_call: TRBJ1-2
d_call: .
v_call: TRBV29-1
clone_size: .
cdr3_nt: TGCAGCGTTGAACCCGTGCTAGGGAGCTATGGCTACACCTTC
cdr3_aa: CSVEPVLGSYGYTF

j_call: TRBJ2-1
d_call: .
v_call: TRBV27
clone_size: .
cdr3_nt: TGTGCCAGCAGTTGGGGGCGGTACAATGAGCAGTTCTTC
cdr3_aa: CASSWGRYNEQFF

j_call: TRBJ1-6
d_call: TRBD1
v_call: TRBV4-1
clone_size: .
cdr3_nt: TGCGCCAGCAGCCACTCGACAGGGAGCGGTTCACCCCTCCACTTT
cdr3_aa: CASSHSTGSGSPLHF

j_call: TRBJ2-7
d_call: .
v_call: TRBV6-5
clone_size: .
cdr3_nt: TGTGCCAGCAGCTACAGGGATGGGCACGAGCAGTACTTC
cdr3_aa: CASSYRDGHEQYF

j_call: TRBJ2-5
d_call: TRBD1
v_call: TRBV5-1
clone_size: .
cdr3_nt: TGCGCCAGCAGCCCAGGACAGGCTGGGGCCCAGTACTTC
cdr3_aa: CASSPGQAGAQYF

j_call: TRBJ1-2
d_call: .
v_call: TRBV5-5
clone_size: .
cdr3_nt: TGTGCCAGCAGCTTGGTTTCTGCAGGAAACTATGGCTACACCTTC
cdr3_aa: CASSLVSAGNYGYTF

j_call: TRBJ1-1
d_call: .
v_call: TRBV18
clone_size: .
cdr3_nt: TGTGCCAGCTCACCCGGGGGGGCGAGACGGGAAGCTTTCTTT
cdr3_aa: CASSPGGARREAFF

j_call: TRBJ1-6
d_call: TRBD1
v_call: TRBV19
clone_size: .
cdr3_nt: TGTGCCAGTAGTATCGATTTCGACAGGGGCGTCTATAATTCACCCCTCCACTTT
cdr3_aa: CASSIDFDRGVYNSPLHF

j_call: TRBJ1-1
d_call: .
v_call: TRBV19
clone_size: .
cdr3_nt: TGTGCCAGTAGTTGGACCGAGAACACTGAAGCTTTCTTT
cdr3_aa: CASSWTENTEAFF

j_call: TRBJ1-1
d_call: TRBD1
v_call: TRBV5-1
clone_size: .
cdr3_nt: TGCGCCAGCAGCCCGACAGGGGACACTGAAGCTTTCTTT
cdr3_aa: CASSPTGDTEAFF

j_call: TRBJ2-6
d_call: .
v_call: TRBV7-2
clone_size: .
cdr3_nt: TGTGCCAGCAGCCCTCCGGGGACTGGGGCCAACGTCCTGACTTTC
cdr3_aa: CASSPPGTGANVLTF

j_call: TRBJ1-2
d_call: TRBD1
v_call: TRBV7-2
clone_size: .
cdr3_nt: TGTGCCAGCAGCGTAGCCGGGACAGGGTTCTCTGGCTACACCTTC
cdr3_aa: CASSVAGTGFSGYTF

j_call: TRBJ1-1
d_call: .
v_call: TRBV7-7
clone_size: .
cdr3_nt: TGTGCCAGCAGCCCCGTCGGGGTGAACACTGAAGCTTTCTTT
cdr3_aa: CASSPVGVNTEAFF

j_call: TRBJ1-4
d_call: TRBD1
v_call: TRBV6-1
clone_size: .
cdr3_nt: TGTGCCAGCAGTGAACCCGGCAGGGGGGCTAATGAAAAACTGTTTTTT
cdr3_aa: CASSEPGRGANEKLFF

j_call: TRBJ2-7
d_call: .
v_call: TRBV6-5
clone_size: .
cdr3_nt: TGTGCCAGCAGTCCCCCCTCCGGGCGGTACGAGCAGTACTTC
cdr3_aa: CASSPPSGRYEQYF

j_call: TRBJ1-1
d_call: TRBD1
v_call: TRBV7-9
clone_size: .
cdr3_nt: TGTGCCAGCAGCTTAGAAGCAGGGGGAGCCGGTGAAGCTTTCTTT
cdr3_aa: CASSLEAGGAGEAFF

j_call: TRBJ1-1
d_call: .
v_call: TRBV5-1
clone_size: .
cdr3_nt: TGCGCCAGCAGCTACGGGGCTGGGGGGGGGAACACTGAAGCTTTCTTT
cdr3_aa: CASSYGAGGGNTEAFF

j_call: TRBJ1-1
d_call: .
v_call: TRBV14
clone_size: .
cdr3_nt: TGTGCCAGCAGCCAAGAGGGCAAAGGGTACACTGAAGCTTTCTTT
cdr3_aa: CASSQEGKGYTEAFF

j_call: TRBJ1-5
d_call: .
v_call: TRBV6-5
clone_size: .
cdr3_nt: TGTGCCAGCAGCCAAACATCCGCGGAGGGGGGTCGGGAGCATTTT
cdr3_aa: CASSQTSAEGGREHF

j_call: TRBJ2-2
d_call: .
v_call: TRBV19
clone_size: .
cdr3_nt: TGTGCCAGTAGTATTCAGGGAGTAAGAAGGACCGGGGAGCTGTTTTTT
cdr3_aa: CASSIQGVRRTGELFF

j_call: TRBJ2-2
d_call: TRBD1
v_call: TRBV3-1/TRBV3-2
clone_size: few
cdr3_nt: TGTGCCAGCAGCCATACAGCGGATCCAGGGGGAGCTATCACCGGGGAGCTGTTTTTT
cdr3_aa: CASSHTADPGGAITGELFF

j_call: TRBJ1-1
d_call: TRBD1
v_call: TRBV29-1
clone_size: .
cdr3_nt: TGCAGCGTGAGGGACAGGGGGATCACTGAAGCTTTCTTT
cdr3_aa: CSVRDRGITEAFF

j_call: TRBJ1-1
d_call: .
v_call: TRBV5-1
clone_size: .
cdr3_nt: TGCGCCAGCAGCTTGTGGCCCGAAGGGAACACTGAAGCTTTCTTT
cdr3_aa: CASSLWPEGNTEAFF

j_call: TRBJ1-1
d_call: .
v_call: TRBV14
clone_size: .
cdr3_nt: TGTGCCAGCAGCCGCGAGGGGGGGCCGGCTTTCTTT
cdr3_aa: CASSREGGPAFF